These T cell receptor beta chains were read from a single sample in a study of blood T cell repertoires in COVID-19. This table comes from immunoSEQ multiplex PCR, and its TCRdb copy is limited to in-frame clones, with some not included. Counted here are around 290,000 clones, 80% to 95% occurring once; the ten biggest clones make up more than 0.95%. Material: PBMCs or T cells enriched from blood (not recorded which). The receptors shown here come from a woman aged 25 to 39 who had recovered from COVID-19. Both conserved end residues are part of each CDR3. The order of the fields is D gene, clone size, V gene, J gene, CDR3 DNA, CDR3 protein. A D gene is named only where the DNA matches it firmly. Clone size is not always given. Where it is, it says once, few, many or a class for expanded clones.

.	once	TRBV21-1	TRBJ1-5	TGTGCCAGCAGCAATAGATCAACCTCGGGTCAGCCCCAGCATTTT	CASSNRSTSGQPQHF
.	.	TRBV27	TRBJ1-3	TGTGCCAGCAGTTTCTCAGGGGCGCTTGGAAACACCATATATTTT	CASSFSGALGNTIYF
.	.	TRBV5-8	TRBJ1-5	TGTGCCAGCCACTCCGGGTCGGCGAGCAATCAGCCCCAGCATTTT	CASHSGSASNQPQHF
TRBD1	.	TRBV7-9	TRBJ1-4	TGTGCCAGCAGCAACACAGGGGGAAACAATGAAAAACTGTTTTTT	CASSNTGGNNEKLFF
.	.	TRBV4-1	TRBJ2-7	TGCGCCAGCAGCCCTCCGGACTCCCGCTCCTACGAGCAGTACTTC	CASSPPDSRSYEQYF
.	.	TRBV5-6	TRBJ1-5	TGTGCCAGCAGCTTGGGGCTAATGACAGCTAATATTAATCAGCCCCAGCATTTT	CASSLGLMTANINQPQHF
.	.	TRBV12-3/TRBV12-4	TRBJ2-7	TGTGCCAGCAGACCCGGACGGGAATACGAGCAGTACTTC	CASRPGREYEQYF
.	few	TRBV6-5	TRBJ1-1	TGTGCCAGCAGTAGAAGCAGGGGAGACACTGAAGCTTTCTTT	CASSRSRGDTEAFF
.	.	TRBV7-9	TRBJ2-5	TGTGCCAGCAGCTTTTCCTCGGGGGAGACCCAGTACTTC	CASSFSSGETQYF
TRBD1	.	TRBV28	TRBJ1-4	TGTGCCAGCAGTGGAGAAACCGGGACAGGTATAGAAAAACTGTTTTTT	CASSGETGTGIEKLFF
TRBD1	once	TRBV7-2	TRBJ2-7	TGTGCCAGCAGCTCCGTAGCCGGGACAGGGACCTACGAGCAGTACTTC	CASSSVAGTGTYEQYF
TRBD1	.	TRBV6-4	TRBJ1-5	TGTGCCAGCAGTGCCGGGACAGGGGGGTATCAGCCCCAGCATTTT	CASSAGTGGYQPQHF
.	.	TRBV15	TRBJ1-6	TGTGCCACCAGCAGACTAGGGACACCCAGGGGCGATTCACCCCTCCACTTT	CATSRLGTPRGDSPLHF
TRBD1	.	TRBV27	TRBJ2-1	TGTGCCAGCAGGTCGGGACAGTACAATGAGCAGTTCTTC	CASRSGQYNEQFF
TRBD1	.	TRBV7-3	TRBJ1-1	TGTGCCAGCAGCTTGACAGGGGGCACTGAAGCTTTCTTT	CASSLTGGTEAFF
TRBD1	.	TRBV29-1	TRBJ1-2	TGCAGCGTTTCCGGGACAGGGGGCCGCTATGGCTACACCTTC	CSVSGTGGRYGYTF
.	.	TRBV5-6	TRBJ2-1	TGTGCCAGCACCCTTGGGCCTAGCGAAAACAATGAGCAGTTCTTC	CASTLGPSENNEQFF
.	once	TRBV6-5	TRBJ2-7	TGTGCCAGCAGCCTCCCGGGTGGTTACGAGCAGTACTTC	CASSLPGGYEQYF
TRBD1	.	TRBV6-4	TRBJ1-5	TGTGCCAGCAGTTTCAGGGGGCAGCATCAGCCCCAGCATTTT	CASSFRGQHQPQHF
.	.	TRBV4-1	TRBJ1-5	TGCGCCAGCAGCCAAGGGGTGACGGACTCCCCTTACAATCAGCCCCAGCATTTT	CASSQGVTDSPYNQPQHF
TRBD2	.	TRBV9	TRBJ2-1	TGTGCCAGCAGCACACCGATGAAGGGACTAGATTACAATGAGCAGTTCTTC	CASSTPMKGLDYNEQFF
TRBD1	.	TRBV2	TRBJ2-1	TGTGCCAGCAGTGGGGACAGAGATGAGCAGTTCTTC	CASSGDRDEQFF
.	.	TRBV13	TRBJ2-2	TGTGCCAGCAGCCCCAGGGCCCTAGGGCCCGCCGGGGAGCTGTTTTTT	CASSPRALGPAGELFF
TRBD1	few	TRBV19	TRBJ1-1	TGTGCCAGTGTCTCCGGCACAGGGGGAAAAACTGAAGCTTTCTTT	CASVSGTGGKTEAFF
TRBD2	.	TRBV28	TRBJ2-1	TGTGCCAGCAGTTTAATTCGACTAGCGGGAGACGATGAGCAGTTCTTC	CASSLIRLAGDDEQFF
TRBD1	.	TRBV7-8	TRBJ1-5	TGTGCCAGCAGCTTAGCGCCCGGGGACAGGGAGGCGCAGCCCCAGCATTTT	CASSLAPGDREAQPQHF
TRBD1	.	TRBV27	TRBJ2-7	TGTGCCAGCAGCCGACAGGGAAGCTCCTACGAGCAGTACTTC	CASSRQGSSYEQYF
.	.	TRBV6-5	TRBJ1-2	TGTGCCAGCAGTCTACAGGGAGACGATTACTATGGCTACACCTTC	CASSLQGDDYYGYTF
.	.	TRBV27	TRBJ1-5	TGTGCCAGCAGTTCCCGCCCCGACGGACTCAATCAGCCCCAGCATTTT	CASSSRPDGLNQPQHF
TRBD1	.	TRBV5-6	TRBJ2-4	TGTGCCAGCAGCGACCTGGGGACAGGGGTGATTGGAAACATTCAGTACTTC	CASSDLGTGVIGNIQYF
TRBD1	once	TRBV2	TRBJ1-6	TGTGCCAGCAGTCGGGACAGGGGGAACCATAATTCACCCCTCCACTTT	CASSRDRGNHNSPLHF
TRBD2	.	TRBV5-1	TRBJ2-5	TGCGCCAGCAGCTTTGGTGGACTAGCGGGAGAAGAGACCCAGTACTTC	CASSFGGLAGEETQYF
TRBD2	.	TRBV19	TRBJ2-1	TGTGCCAGTAGTATAACTAGCGGGAGATTGGGTGCCTACAATGAGCAGTTCTTC	CASSITSGRLGAYNEQFF
.	.	TRBV30	TRBJ2-5	TGTGCCTGGAGCACAGGGACACCGGGGGGTCAAGAGACCCAGTACTTC	CAWSTGTPGGQETQYF
.	.	TRBV5-5	TRBJ2-7	TGTGCCAGCAGTTCGGACTATTTCTCCTACGAGCAGTACTTC	CASSSDYFSYEQYF
.	.	TRBV30	TRBJ2-5	TGTGCCTGGAGCCAGGGGTTGGGACAAGAGACCCAGTACTTC	CAWSQGLGQETQYF
.	once	TRBV30	TRBJ1-1	TGTGCCTGGAGTGGATTACGCAGGGAAACTGAAGCTTTCTTT	CAWSGLRRETEAFF
.	.	TRBV3-1/TRBV3-2	TRBJ1-5	TGTGCCAGCAGCCAAGCCGGGTTCAATCAGCCCCAGCATTTT	CASSQAGFNQPQHF
TRBD1	once	TRBV7-6	TRBJ1-1	TGTGCCAGCAGCGGAGAAGGGGGCTTGGACACTGAAGCTTTCTTT	CASSGEGGLDTEAFF
.	.	TRBV11-2	TRBJ1-1	TGTGCCAGCAGCTTACTAATGTGGACTGGACAGAAGGGAGGGACTGAAGCTTTCTTT	CASSLLMWTGQKGGTEAFF
.	.	TRBV3-1/TRBV3-2	TRBJ2-7	TGTGCCAGCAGCCAAGGAAACGGGGAGAGAGAGCAGTACTTC	CASSQGNGEREQYF
.	.	TRBV18	TRBJ1-1	TGTGCCAGCTCACCAACAGGGATGAACACTGAAGCTTTCTTT	CASSPTGMNTEAFF
.	.	TRBV24-1	TRBJ1-1	TGTGCCACCAGTTTTTCGGGATCAGCTTTCTTT	CATSFSGSAFF
TRBD2	.	TRBV7-3	TRBJ2-7	TGTGCCAGCAGCATAGGCCTAGCGGGGCCCTACGAGCAGTACTTC	CASSIGLAGPYEQYF
TRBD1	.	TRBV7-2	TRBJ1-1	TGTGCCAGCAGCTTAGAGGCCAGGGGGCACACTGAAGCTTTCTTT	CASSLEARGHTEAFF
.	.	TRBV7-9	TRBJ1-2	TGTGCCAGCAGCTCCGGGCAGGGAAATGGCTACACCTTC	CASSSGQGNGYTF
TRBD2	.	TRBV29-1	TRBJ2-3	TGCAGCGTCGCTCCGGGACTAGCGCCCCGGTCCGCCACAGATACGCAGTATTTT	CSVAPGLAPRSATDTQYF
TRBD2	.	TRBV28	TRBJ2-3	TGTGCCAGCAGTTTAGGGGGACTAGCGCAAGATACGCAGTATTTT	CASSLGGLAQDTQYF
.	.	TRBV12-3/TRBV12-4	TRBJ2-7	TGTGCCAGCAGTTATAGTTACGAGCAGTACTTC	CASSYSYEQYF
.	.	TRBV3-1/TRBV3-2	TRBJ1-4	TGTGCCAGCAGCCAAGGAGGAACCAAACTGTTTTTT	CASSQGGTKLFF